A single sample gave rise to the 17 T cell receptor beta chains below, sequenced in a study of blood T cell repertoires in COVID-19. The repertoire was sequenced with immunoSEQ multiplex PCR; TCRdb's copy has only in-frame clones and lacks some. The profile covers about 150,000 clones, with roughly 88% appearing a single time and 6% to 8.5% taken by the ten largest. The sample consisted of PBMCs or T cells enriched from blood (not recorded which). The receptors shown here come from a woman in her forties or fifties who had recovered from COVID-19.

This chain connects TRBV4-2 to TRBJ2-7; D is perhaps TRBD1 (6 bases). V lost 1 base to trimming and J lost 7 bases, with 17 bases between them. Germline CDR1 reads LGHNA; CDR2 reads YNFKEQ. The CDR3 is 15 amino acids. The DNA for the CDR3 is TGTGCCAGCAGCCAAGCTAGAAACAGGGAAGGTGAGCAGTACTTC. Protein product: CASSQARNREGEQYF.

This chain uses TRBV15 with TRBJ2-5; D unclear. V was clipped by 0 bases and J by 1 base, with 9 bases between them. This CDR3 contains 15 residues. The V gene's germline CDR1 is LNHNV and CDR2 YYDKDF (reference sequence). The CDR3 protein is CATSRDARFQETQYF. In nucleotides, the CDR3 is TGTGCCACCAGCAGAGATGCCAGGTTCCAAGAGACCCAGTACTTC.

This clone was seen a single time. V gene TRBV5-6 combines with J gene TRBJ2-5, with 10 bases aligning to TRBD2. The junction had 1 base not matched to a gene; V was cut back by 0 bases and J by 2 bases. The CDR3 extends over 15 amino acids. CDR1 and CDR2 from the germline V gene are SGHDT and YYEEEE. CDR3 sequence reads: CASSLVSGGQETQYF. CDR3 coding DNA: TGTGCCAGCAGCTTGGTTAGCGGGGGGCAAGAGACCCAGTACTTC.

This clone was seen only once. V is TRBV7-2 and J is TRBJ2-5; TRBD1 agrees at 7 bases. The ends lost 5 bases at V and 2 bases at J; junction bases unmatched: 5. Germline loops: CDR1 SGHTA, CDR2 FQGNSA. CDR3 length equals 14 residues. CDR3 amino acids: CASSPQGQQETQYF. Written as DNA, the CDR3 is TGTGCCAGCAGCCCCCAGGGACAGCAAGAGACCCAGTACTTC.

The chain recombines TRBV5-1 with TRBJ2-5, with 10 bases identical to TRBD1. The germline V gene encodes CDR1 SGHRS and CDR2 YFSETQ. The V segment lost 4 bases and the J segment 1 base; nucleotides outside the gene matches: 4. This CDR3 spans 15 amino acids. CDR3 in DNA: TGCGCCAGCAGCCCCGGGGACAGGGGCCAAGAGACCCAGTACTTC. It translates to CASSPGDRGQETQYF.

This clone was recorded only once. The chain couples TRBV27 to TRBJ1-3; tentative D call: TRBD1 (6 bases). V gave up 6 bases and J gave up 0 bases, with 15 bases separating them. The CDR3 totals 16 residues. Germline V gives CDR1 MNHEY, CDR2 SMNVEV (reference sequence). The CDR3 reads CASSSQGLLSGNTIYF. CDR3 nucleotide sequence: TGTGCCAGCAGCTCTCAGGGGCTCCTCTCTGGAAACACCATATATTTT.

The chain links TRBV5-6 to TRBJ1-2, with TRBD1 matching 9 bases. The CDR3 contains 17 residues. Germline V gene lookup returns CDR1 SGHDT and CDR2 YYEEEE. V shed 5 bases and J 2 bases; nucleotides not matched to a gene: 13. The CDR3 DNA is TGTGCCAGCAGGCCCGGGACAGGGAGTAGAGGGAACTATGGCTACACCTTC. It codes for CASRPGTGSRGNYGYTF.

The V and J genes are TRBV30 and TRBJ1-3; 8 bases are shared with TRBD1. The CDR3 is 14 amino acids. Germline assignment: CDR1 GTSNPN and CDR2 SVGIG (reference sequence). With V trimmed by 5 bases and J by 0 bases, 3 bases remained unmatched. CDR3 amino acids: CAWHDRGSGNTIYF. CDR3 nucleotide sequence: TGTGCCTGGCATGACAGGGGCTCTGGAAACACCATATATTTT.

For the CDR3, the DNA is TGTGCCAGCAGCTCGGGGGGCCCCGGGGAGCTGTTTTTT. Translation gives CASSSGGPGELFF. The chain has TRBV5-8 and TRBJ2-2; the D gene is possibly TRBD2 (7 bases). The CDR3 loop spans 13 amino acids. Germline-derived CDR1 and CDR2 are SGHTS and YDEGEE. V lost 3 bases, J lost 6 bases, and 9 bases lay in between.

This clone was seen only once. Within the sample, other DNA sequences also encode this same CDR3. The chain is built from TRBV18 and TRBJ2-5, with TRBD1 matching 10 bases. This CDR3 has 14 residues. The junction had 3 bases not matched to a gene; V was cut back by 6 bases and J by 2 bases. The V gene's germline CDR1 is KGHSH and CDR2 LQKENI. CDR3 DNA sequence: TGTGCCAGCTCCCGGGACAGGGGACAAGAGACCCAGTACTTC. Translated, it gives CASSRDRGQETQYF. The full variable domain, completed using reference TRBV18 and TRBJ2-5, is NAGVMQNPRHLVRRRGQEARLRCSPMKGHSHVYWYRQLPEEGLKFMVYLQKENIIDESGMPKERFSAEFPKEGPSILRIQQVVRGDSAAYFCASSRDRGQETQYFGPGTRLLVL.

The chain employs TRBV21-1 and TRBJ1-1; TRBD1 is the table's D call, not checked against the DNA. TRBV21-1 corresponds to a pseudogene. There are 13 residues in the CDR3. In nucleotides, the CDR3 is TGTGCCAGCAGCGACGGACAGGGGAGGGAAGCTTTCTTT. Translated, it gives CASSDGQGREAFF.

This rearrangement joins TRBV27 to TRBJ2-7, with D possibly TRBD1 on 5 matching bases. Trimming pared 10 bases from V and 7 bases from J, leaving 17 bases between. CDR3 length: 12 residues. Germline CDR1 is MNHEY and CDR2 is SMNVEV (reference sequence). This chain's CDR3 is CATWGPLGEQYF. The CDR3 bases are TGTGCCACATGGGGCCCCCTAGGAGAGCAGTACTTC.

The rearrangement uses TRBV9 and TRBJ1-2; 7 nucleotides line up with TRBD1. This CDR3 has 14 residues. Germline V lookup: CDR1 SGDLS, CDR2 YYNGEE. The J segment lost 2 bases and the V segment lost 4 bases, leaving 5 bases of the junction unmatched. This CDR3 reads CASSPARGNYGYTF. The CDR3 DNA reads TGTGCCAGCAGCCCCGCCAGGGGGAACTATGGCTACACCTTC.

The chain combines TRBV27 with TRBJ2-5, with a tentative D call TRBD2 (6 bases). CDR3 length: 15 amino acids. Trimming stripped 5 bases from V and 2 bases from J, with 15 bases between. The germline V gene encodes CDR1 MNHEY and CDR2 SMNVEV (reference sequence). CDR3 in amino acids: CASSGGAGTQETQYF. CDR3 bases: TGTGCCAGCAGTGGTGGGGCGGGAACTCAAGAGACCCAGTACTTC.

This rearrangement joins TRBV11-3 to TRBJ2-7; a possible D gene is TRBD1 (6 bases). This CDR3 spans 13 amino acids. V was clipped by 5 bases and J by 5 bases, with 13 bases between them. In germline, CDR1 is SGHNT, CDR2 YENEEA. In nucleotides, the CDR3 is TGTGCCAGCAGCCGACAGGTTCTGCACGAGCAGTACTTC. Encoded protein: CASSRQVLHEQYF.

In its sample, this clone was seen once. The chain couples TRBV12-3 or TRBV12-4 to TRBJ2-5; D call uncertain. Trimming left V 3 bases short and J 7 bases short, with 6 bases between. The CDR3 is made up of 11 amino acids. CDR3 loop: CASSLYGTQYF. The CDR3 DNA reads TGTGCCAGCAGTTTGTACGGGACCCAGTACTTC.

The chain uses TRBV6-2 or TRBV6-3 and TRBJ2-1; 15 bases match TRBD2. Looked up from germline, CDR1 is MNHEY and CDR2 is SVGEGT. V was clipped by 2 bases and J by 2 bases; unmatched bases: 1. The CDR3 runs to 17 residues. The CDR3 reads CASSYGLAGGPYNEQFF. In DNA form, the CDR3 reads TGTGCCAGCAGTTACGGACTAGCGGGGGGGCCCTACAATGAGCAGTTCTTC.